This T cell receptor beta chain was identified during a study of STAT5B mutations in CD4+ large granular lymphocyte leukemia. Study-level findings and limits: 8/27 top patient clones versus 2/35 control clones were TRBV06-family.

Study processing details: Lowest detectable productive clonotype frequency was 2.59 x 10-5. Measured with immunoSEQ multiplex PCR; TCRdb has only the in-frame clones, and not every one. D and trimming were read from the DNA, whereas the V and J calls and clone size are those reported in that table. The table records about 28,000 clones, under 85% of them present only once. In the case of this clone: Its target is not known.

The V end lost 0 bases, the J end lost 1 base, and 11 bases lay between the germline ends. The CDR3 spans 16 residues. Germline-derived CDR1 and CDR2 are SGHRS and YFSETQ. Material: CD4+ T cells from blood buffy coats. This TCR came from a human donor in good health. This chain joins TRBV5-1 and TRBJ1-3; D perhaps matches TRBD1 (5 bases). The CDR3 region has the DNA TGCGCCAGCAGCTTGGCGCGGGGCCGGTCTGGAAACACCATATATTTT. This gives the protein CASSLARGRSGNTIYF.